This T cell receptor (beta chain) came from a study of T cell repertoires in cytomegalovirus infection. Overall study: A matching HLA type, together with CMV infection, was signaled by public TCR beta signatures.

Trimming removed 8 bases from V and 0 bases from J, with 17 bases in between. The CDR3 contains 15 residues. Germline CDR1 SGHAT, CDR2 FQDESV (reference sequence). At least ten counts were recorded for this clonotype. Its antigen is not identified. TCRdb called the reads again in MiXCR, with one record for every CDR3 protein. The sample contains almost 500,000 distinct CDR3 sequences, about 10% of which appear only once. Study-level findings and limits: Dominating the ex vivo response were TCR beta clonotypes that were CMV-specific and HLA-C-restricted.

The J gene is TRBJ2-7, the V gene TRBV11-1; TRBD1 might be the D (6 bases). The sequenced sample was PBMCs. The sequence was obtained from a human donor in good health (CMV status not recorded). Some clones in this sample may be carry-over from other donors' samples. The CDR3 DNA reads TGTGCCAGCGCCAGGGGCAGGACGGACTCCTACGAGCAGTACTTC. Its protein product is CASARGRTDSYEQYF.